This record concerns one TCR beta chain sequence. This clonotype was seen at least ten times. Its antigen is unknown. An end of the junction does not agree with germline; a read error may underlie this. According to the study, the label for this sample's time point signals: persistent/refractory GD, antithyroid drugs over 5 years with positive TRAb. For both TCR sequencing and RNA sequencing, RNA was extracted from PBMCs using TRIzol. Graves' disease was diagnosed according to American Thyroid Association guidelines. The patients came from an endocrinology department in Xi'an, China. Each patient gave around 9 milliliters of peripheral blood, collected in an EDTA anticoagulant tube. PBMCs were isolated by Ficoll Paque Plus density gradient separation without further T cell sorting. An Agilent 2100 Bioanalyzer and agarose gel were used to check RNA quality, and a NanoDrop 2000 was used to measure RNA concentration.

The receptor library was made with multiplex PCR. TCRdb lists the instrument as Illumina HiSeq 4000. TCR beta libraries were built with iRepertoire HTBI primers and Arm-PCR amplification of CDR3 regions. Gel purification was performed on PCR products prior to sequencing. The authors' pipeline ran thus. Gene usage analysis of CDR3 amino acid clonotypes relied on the approximately 60 TRBV and about 15 TRBJ segments identified across samples. Filtered high-quality paired reads were merged into contigs using COPE and FqMerger. Contigs were aligned with BLAST to IMGT TRBV, TRBD and TRBJ reference genes, and CDR3 was defined per IMGT. Any clonotype with a frequency above 0.1% was classified as a highly expanded clone. Shannon entropy was used to measure repertoire diversity, and the Gini coefficient was used to measure V-J evenness. Public clonotypes were defined as clonotypes shared by more than one individual. The public reads were reprocessed in TCRdb via fastp at Q25 and MiXCR, keeping in-frame beta chains. All rows with the same CDR3 protein become a single entry with the most common DNA and genes. The V and J calls shown here were made by TCRdb, not taken from the authors' results. Within this sample are around 510,000 distinct CDR3 sequences, with 20% to 25% of them counted one time only. The top ten clonotypes cover less than 9% of the sample.

These data come from a study of regulatory T cells in long-lasting Graves disease (dated by TCRdb to 2020 to 2022). Study-level background: Persistent Graves' disease was defined as antithyroid drug treatment for over 5 years with persistently positive TSH receptor autoantibodies. On average, persistent Graves' disease patients in the clinical cohort had been on antithyroid drugs for about 9.7 years. The study was conducted in China and was registered as a clinical trial. Persistent Graves' disease patients were compared with newly diagnosed Graves' disease patients by peripheral blood TCR sequencing and RNA sequencing. A total of some 33 samples were covered by TCR sequencing, comprising approximately 13 persistent and 20 newly diagnosed Graves' disease patients. Broad study findings and their caveats: Sequencing and analysis were restricted to the TCR beta chain. Persistent patients shared more public clonotypes among themselves (more than 2,500) than newly diagnosed patients did (more than 950). Persistent Graves' disease patients showed lower TCR Shannon entropy and fewer highly expanded clones than newly diagnosed patients, suggesting clonal expansion. Peripheral blood alone was examined, since thyroid tissue, which constituted the primary lesion, could not be accessed. The small sample size was acknowledged by the authors as a limitation that may reduce accuracy.

This TCR came from a female donor with Graves disease. The sample consisted of peripheral blood mononuclear cells (PBMCs), taken when the disease was refractory, from a patient treated with antithyroid drugs.

The DNA is TGTGCCAGCAGTCTTCGGACAGGGGGGCTTTATGACTACACCTTC. This codes for CASSLRTGGLYDYTF. The chain employs TRBV6-1 and TRBJ1-2; TRBD1 lines up with 10 middle nucleotides. Inclusive of the bounding cysteine and phenylalanine, the CDR3 is 15 residues long. The kept DNA is CDR3 alone, 45 bases in frame from the first base. The germline V gene yields MNHNS for CDR1 and SASEGT for CDR2.